This T cell receptor beta chain was found in a study of T cell responses to AZD1222 COVID-19 vaccine. This CDR3 is built from 17 residues. From germline, CDR1 is KGHSH and CDR2 LQKENI. Trimming pared 3 bases from V and 0 bases from J, leaving 15 bases between. Here immunoSEQ multiplex PCR was the method, and the copy in TCRdb shows in-frame clones only, minus some. The sample yields tens of thousands of clones, 88% seen once. The V gene is TRBV18, the J gene TRBJ1-3; the D is unclear. Sequences were derived from peripheral blood, sampled 28 days after the second dose of the MenACWY control vaccine. This clonotype was obtained from an adult who received the MenACWY meningococcal vaccine as a control. The CDR3 sequence: CASSPLAQEPSGNTIYF. The DNA for the CDR3 is TGTGCCAGCTCACCCCTAGCGCAGGAGCCCTCTGGAAACACCATATATTTT.